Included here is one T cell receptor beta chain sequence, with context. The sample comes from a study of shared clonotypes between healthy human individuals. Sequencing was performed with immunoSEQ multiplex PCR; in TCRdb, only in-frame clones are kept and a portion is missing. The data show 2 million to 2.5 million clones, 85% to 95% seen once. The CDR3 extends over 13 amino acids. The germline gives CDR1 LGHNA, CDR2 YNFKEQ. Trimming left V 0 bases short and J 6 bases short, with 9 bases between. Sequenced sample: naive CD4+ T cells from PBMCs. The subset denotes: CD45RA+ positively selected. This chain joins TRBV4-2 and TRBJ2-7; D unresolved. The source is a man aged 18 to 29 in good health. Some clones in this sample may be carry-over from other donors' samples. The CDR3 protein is CASSQEAGSEQYF. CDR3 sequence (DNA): TGTGCCAGCAGCCAAGAAGCTGGGTCCGAGCAGTACTTC.